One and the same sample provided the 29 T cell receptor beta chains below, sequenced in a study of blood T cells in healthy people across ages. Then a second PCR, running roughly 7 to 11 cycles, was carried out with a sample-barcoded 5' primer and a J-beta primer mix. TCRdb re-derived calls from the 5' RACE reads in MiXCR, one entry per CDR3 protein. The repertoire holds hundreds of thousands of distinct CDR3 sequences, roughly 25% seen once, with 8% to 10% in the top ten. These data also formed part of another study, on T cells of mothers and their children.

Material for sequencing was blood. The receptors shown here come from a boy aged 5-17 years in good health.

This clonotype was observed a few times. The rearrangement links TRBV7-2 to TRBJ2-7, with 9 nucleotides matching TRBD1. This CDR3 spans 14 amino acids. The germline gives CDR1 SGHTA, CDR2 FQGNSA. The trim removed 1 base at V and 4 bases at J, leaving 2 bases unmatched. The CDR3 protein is CASSLVGQGYEQYF. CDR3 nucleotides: TGTGCCAGCAGCTTAGTGGGACAGGGTTACGAGCAGTACTTC.

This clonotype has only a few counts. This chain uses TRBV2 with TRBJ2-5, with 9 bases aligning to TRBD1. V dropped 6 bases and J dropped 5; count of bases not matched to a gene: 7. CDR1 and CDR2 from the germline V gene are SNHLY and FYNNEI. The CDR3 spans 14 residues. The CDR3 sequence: CASRAQGARETQYF. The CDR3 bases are TGTGCCAGCAGGGCACAGGGGGCTCGGGAGACCCAGTACTTC.

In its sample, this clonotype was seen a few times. The CDR3 bases are TGTGCCAGCAGTCGAGATAGCGGGGGGGAAGAGACCCAGTACTTC. Protein: CASSRDSGGEETQYF. The chain combines TRBV6-5 with TRBJ2-5; 11 positions agree with TRBD2. Germline V lookup: CDR1 MNHEY, CDR2 SVGAGI. The CDR3 is 15 amino acids. The ends lost 5 bases at V and 3 bases at J; junction bases unmatched: 5.

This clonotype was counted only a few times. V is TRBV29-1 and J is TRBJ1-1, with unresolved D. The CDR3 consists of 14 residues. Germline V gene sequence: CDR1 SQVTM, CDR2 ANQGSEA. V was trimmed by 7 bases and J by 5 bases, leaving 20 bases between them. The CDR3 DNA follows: TGCAGCGCTCTGCTCCCCACCCGGGAGACTGAAGCTTTCTTT. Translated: CSALLPTRETEAFF.

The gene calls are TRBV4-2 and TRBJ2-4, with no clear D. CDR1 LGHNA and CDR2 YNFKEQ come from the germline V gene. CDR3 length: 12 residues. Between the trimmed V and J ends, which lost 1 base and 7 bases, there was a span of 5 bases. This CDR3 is CASSQGLNIQYF. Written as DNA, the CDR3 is TGTGCCAGCAGCCAAGGTCTGAACATTCAGTACTTC.

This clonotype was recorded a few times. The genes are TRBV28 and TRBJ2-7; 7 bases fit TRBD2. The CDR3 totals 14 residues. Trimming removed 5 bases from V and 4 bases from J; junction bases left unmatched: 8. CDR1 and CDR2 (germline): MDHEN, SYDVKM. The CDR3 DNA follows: TGTGCCAGCAGTCAGAGCGGGACCCCTTACGAGCAGTACTTC. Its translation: CASSQSGTPYEQYF. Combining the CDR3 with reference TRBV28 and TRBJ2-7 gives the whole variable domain DVKVTQSSRYLVKRTGEKVFLECVQDMDHENMFWYRQDPGLGLRLIYFSYDVKMKEKGDIPEGYSVSREKKERFSLILESASTNQTSMYLCASSQSGTPYEQYFGPGTRLTVT.

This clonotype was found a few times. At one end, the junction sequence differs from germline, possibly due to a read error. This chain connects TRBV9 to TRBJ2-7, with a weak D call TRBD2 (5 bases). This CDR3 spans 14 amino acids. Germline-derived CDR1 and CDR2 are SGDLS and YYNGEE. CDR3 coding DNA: TGTGCCAGTAGCGTAGGATTAGGAGCCTGCGAGCAGTACTTC. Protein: CASSVGLGACEQYF.

In nucleotides, the CDR3 is TGCGCCAGCAGCCAAGATTGGACAGGGGTCTACGAGCAGTACTTC. Residues: CASSQDWTGVYEQYF. The chain has TRBV4-3 and TRBJ2-7, with TRBD1 matching over 9 bases. The junction had 3 bases not matched to a gene; V was cut back by 0 bases and J by 3 bases. The CDR3 totals 15 residues. CDR1 and CDR2 from the germline V gene are LGHNA and YSLEER.

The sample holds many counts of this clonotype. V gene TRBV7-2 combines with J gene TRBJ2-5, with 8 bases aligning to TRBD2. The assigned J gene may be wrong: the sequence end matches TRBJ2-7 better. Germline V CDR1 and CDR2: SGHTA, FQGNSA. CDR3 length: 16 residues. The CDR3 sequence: CASSLRSGGSSYEQYF. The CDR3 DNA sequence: TGTGCCAGCAGCCTCCGGAGCGGGGGTTCCTCCTACGAGCAGTACTTC.

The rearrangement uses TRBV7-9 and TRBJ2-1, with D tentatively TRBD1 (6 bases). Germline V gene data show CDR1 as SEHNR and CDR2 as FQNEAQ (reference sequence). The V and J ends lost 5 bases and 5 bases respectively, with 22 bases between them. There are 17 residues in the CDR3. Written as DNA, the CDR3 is TGTGCCAGCAGCGCAGGGTGGGGGACAAGTAATAACAATGAGCAGTTCTTC. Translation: CASSAGWGTSNNNEQFF. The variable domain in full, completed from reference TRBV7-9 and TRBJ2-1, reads DTGVSQNPRHKITKRGQNVTFRCDPISEHNRLYWYRQTLGQGPEFLTYFQNEAQLEKSRLLSDRFSAERPKGSFSTLEIQRTEQGDSAMYLCASSAGWGTSNNNEQFFGPGTRLTVL.

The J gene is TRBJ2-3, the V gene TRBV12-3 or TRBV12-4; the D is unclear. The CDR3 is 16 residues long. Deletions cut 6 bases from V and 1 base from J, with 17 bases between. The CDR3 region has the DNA TGTGCCAGCAGCCGCCGCGTTCTCGGTGGCACAGATACGCAGTATTTT. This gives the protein CASSRRVLGGTDTQYF.

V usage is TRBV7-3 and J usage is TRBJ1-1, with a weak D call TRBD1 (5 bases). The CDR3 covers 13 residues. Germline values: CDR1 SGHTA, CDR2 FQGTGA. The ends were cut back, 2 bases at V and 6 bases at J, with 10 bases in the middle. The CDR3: CASSLLWGAEAFF. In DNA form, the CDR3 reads TGTGCCAGCAGCTTATTATGGGGCGCTGAAGCTTTCTTT. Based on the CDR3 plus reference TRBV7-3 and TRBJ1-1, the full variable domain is GAGVSQTPSNKVTEKGKYVELRCDPISGHTALYWYRQSLGQGPEFLIYFQGTGAADDSGLPNDRFFAVRPEGSVSTLKIQRTERGDSAVYLCASSLLWGAEAFFGQGTRLTVV.

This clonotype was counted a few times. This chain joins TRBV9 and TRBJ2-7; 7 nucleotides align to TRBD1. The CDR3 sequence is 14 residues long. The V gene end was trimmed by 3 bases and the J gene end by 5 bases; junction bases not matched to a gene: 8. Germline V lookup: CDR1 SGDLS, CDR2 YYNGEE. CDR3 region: CASSARDRVHEQYF. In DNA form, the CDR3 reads TGTGCCAGCAGCGCCCGCGACAGGGTCCACGAGCAGTACTTC.

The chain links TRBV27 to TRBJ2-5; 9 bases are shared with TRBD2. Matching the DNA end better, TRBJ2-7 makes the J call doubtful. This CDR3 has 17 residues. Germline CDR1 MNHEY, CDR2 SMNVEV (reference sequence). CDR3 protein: CASSVSIAGALSYEQYF. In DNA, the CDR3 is TGTGCCAGCAGTGTTTCCATAGCGGGGGCCCTCTCCTACGAGCAGTACTTC.

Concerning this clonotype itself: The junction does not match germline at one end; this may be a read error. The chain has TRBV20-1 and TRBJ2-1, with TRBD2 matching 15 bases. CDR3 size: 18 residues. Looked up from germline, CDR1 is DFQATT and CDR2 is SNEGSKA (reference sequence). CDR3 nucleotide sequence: TGCAGTGCTAGAGTCCTCAGGACTAGCGGGAGGGCCTACAATGGGCAGTTCTTC. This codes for CSARVLRTSGRAYNGQFF.

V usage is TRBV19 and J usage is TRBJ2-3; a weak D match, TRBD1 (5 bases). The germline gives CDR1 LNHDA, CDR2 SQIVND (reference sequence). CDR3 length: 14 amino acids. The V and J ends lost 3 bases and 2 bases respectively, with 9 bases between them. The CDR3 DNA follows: TGTGCCAGTAGTATGGGCAGGGACACAGATACGCAGTATTTT. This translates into CASSMGRDTDTQYF.

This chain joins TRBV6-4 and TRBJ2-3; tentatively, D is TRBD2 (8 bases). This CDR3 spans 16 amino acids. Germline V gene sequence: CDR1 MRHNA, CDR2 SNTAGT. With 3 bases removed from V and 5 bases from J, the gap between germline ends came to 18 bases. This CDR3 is CASSEGGGGTRDTQYF. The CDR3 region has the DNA TGTGCCAGCAGTGAAGGGGGCGGGGGGACCCGAGATACGCAGTATTTT.

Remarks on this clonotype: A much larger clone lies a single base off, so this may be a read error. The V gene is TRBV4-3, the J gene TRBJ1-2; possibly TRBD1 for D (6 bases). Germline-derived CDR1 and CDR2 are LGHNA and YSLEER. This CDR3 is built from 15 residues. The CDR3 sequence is CDSSQDGQGSYGYTF. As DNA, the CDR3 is TGCGACAGCAGCCAAGACGGGCAGGGGAGTTATGGCTACACCTTC.

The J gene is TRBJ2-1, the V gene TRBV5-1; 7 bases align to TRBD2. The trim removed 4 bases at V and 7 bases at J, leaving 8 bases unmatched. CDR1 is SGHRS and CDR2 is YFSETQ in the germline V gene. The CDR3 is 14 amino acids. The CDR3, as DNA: TGCGCCAGCAGCAAGCGGGAAAAGTGGAATGAGCAGTTCTTC. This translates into CASSKREKWNEQFF.

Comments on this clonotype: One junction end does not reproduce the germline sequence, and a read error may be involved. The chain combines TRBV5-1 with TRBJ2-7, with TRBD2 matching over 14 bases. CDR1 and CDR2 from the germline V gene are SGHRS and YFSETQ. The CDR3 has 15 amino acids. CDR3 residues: CASSYGLAGGYEQYF. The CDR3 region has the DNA TGTGCCAGCAGTTATGGACTAGCGGGAGGCTACGAGCAGTACTTC.

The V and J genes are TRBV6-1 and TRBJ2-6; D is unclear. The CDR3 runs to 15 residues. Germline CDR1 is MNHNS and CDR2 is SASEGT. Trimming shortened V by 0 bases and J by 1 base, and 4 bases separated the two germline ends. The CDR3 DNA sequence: TGTGCCAGCAGTGAAGCGAGATCTGGGGCCAACGTCCTGACTTTC. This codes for CASSEARSGANVLTF.

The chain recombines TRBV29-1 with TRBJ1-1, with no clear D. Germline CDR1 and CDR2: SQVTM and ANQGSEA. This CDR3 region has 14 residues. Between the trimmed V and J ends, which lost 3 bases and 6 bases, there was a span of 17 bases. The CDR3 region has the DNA TGCAGCGTTGACGCCTATGGGGAACGGGCTGAAGCTTTCTTT. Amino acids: CSVDAYGERAEAFF.

CDR3 residues: CASHRDSAYEQYF. CDR3 bases: TGTGCCAGCCACCGGGATAGCGCCTACGAGCAGTACTTC. This chain uses TRBV6-1 with TRBJ2-1, with a weak D call TRBD2 (5 bases). The DNA end lines up better with TRBJ2-7; the J call may be wrong. Germline V lookup: CDR1 MNHNS, CDR2 SASEGT. The CDR3 runs to 13 residues.

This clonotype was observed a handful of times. CDR3 loop: CSALAGMEGDTQYF. DNA for the CDR3: TGCAGTGCTCTAGCGGGGATGGAAGGGGATACGCAGTATTTT. This chain links TRBV20-1 with TRBJ2-3, with 9 bases identical to TRBD2. The CDR3 is 14 residues long. The germline V gene encodes CDR1 DFQATT and CDR2 SNEGSKA (reference sequence). The J segment lost 6 bases and the V segment lost 5 bases, leaving 9 bases of the junction unmatched.

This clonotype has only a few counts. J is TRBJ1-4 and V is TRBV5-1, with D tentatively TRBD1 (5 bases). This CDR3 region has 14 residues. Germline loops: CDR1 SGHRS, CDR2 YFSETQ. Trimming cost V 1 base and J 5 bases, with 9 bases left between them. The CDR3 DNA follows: TGCGCCAGCAGCTTGACAGGCTGGAATGAAAAACTGTTTTTT. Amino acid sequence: CASSLTGWNEKLFF.

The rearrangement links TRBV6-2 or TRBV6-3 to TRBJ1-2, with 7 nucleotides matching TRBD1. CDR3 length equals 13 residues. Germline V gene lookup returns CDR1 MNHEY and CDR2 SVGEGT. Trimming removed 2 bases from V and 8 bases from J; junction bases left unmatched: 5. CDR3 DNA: TGTGCCAGCAGTTACGGGGAGGGGGCCGGCTACACCTTC. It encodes CASSYGEGAGYTF.

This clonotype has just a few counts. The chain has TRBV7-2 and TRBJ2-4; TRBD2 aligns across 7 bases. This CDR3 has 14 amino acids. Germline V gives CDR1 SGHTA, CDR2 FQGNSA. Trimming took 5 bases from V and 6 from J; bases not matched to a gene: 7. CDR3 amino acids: CASSLFSSGNIQYF. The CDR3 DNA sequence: TGTGCCAGCAGCCTCTTCTCTAGCGGAAACATTCAGTACTTC.

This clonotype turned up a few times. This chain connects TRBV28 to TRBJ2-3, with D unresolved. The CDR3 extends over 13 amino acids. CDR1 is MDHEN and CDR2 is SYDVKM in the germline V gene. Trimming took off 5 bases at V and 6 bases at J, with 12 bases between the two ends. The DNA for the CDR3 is TGTGCCAGCAGTGCACGGCCAGTCGATACGCAGTATTTT. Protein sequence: CASSARPVDTQYF.

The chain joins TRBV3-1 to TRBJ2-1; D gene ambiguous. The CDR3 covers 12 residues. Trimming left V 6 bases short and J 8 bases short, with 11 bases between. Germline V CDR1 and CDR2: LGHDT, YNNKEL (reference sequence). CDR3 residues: CASRSGSHEQFF. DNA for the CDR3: TGTGCCAGCAGGTCAGGTTCCCATGAGCAGTTCTTC.